The 16 T cell receptor beta chains listed next were all sequenced from one sample in a study of T cells in localized non-small cell lung cancer. Repertoires were generated with immunoSEQ multiplex PCR, while TCRdb's copy carries only in-frame clones and drops some. The data show some 66,000 clones, with approximately 84% seen just once and approximately 12% held by the top ten. The sequenced sample was peripheral blood, obtained before any cancer treatment. Source of these receptors: a female donor older than 55 with stage I lung adenocarcinoma.

V gene TRBV2 combines with J gene TRBJ1-3; D is uncertain. Germline assignment: CDR1 SNHLY and CDR2 FYNNEI. With 1 base removed from V and 4 bases from J, the gap between germline ends came to 8 bases. CDR3 size: 14 residues. The DNA for the CDR3 is TGTGCCAGCAGTGAAGGGCAAGCAGGAAACACCATATATTTT. Its translation is CASSEGQAGNTIYF.

This clone is a singleton in its sample. V usage is TRBV7-2 and J usage is TRBJ2-3, with 9 bases identical to TRBD2. This CDR3 comprises 13 residues. Germline trimming cut 3 bases from V and 5 bases from J; bases unmatched to any gene: 0. Per the germline V gene, CDR1 is SGHTA and CDR2 is FQGNSA. CDR3 sequence (DNA): TGTGCCAGCAGCTTGACTAGCGGAGATACGCAGTATTTT. Its protein is CASSLTSGDTQYF.

This clone was counted once. This CDR3 is CASRTTGDQYF. CDR3 DNA sequence: TGTGCCAGCAGAACCACGGGGGATCAGTACTTC. The genes are TRBV6-6 and TRBJ2-7, with D possibly matching TRBD2 (6 bases). Germline V gene sequence: CDR1 MNHNY, CDR2 SVGAGI (reference sequence). This CDR3 is 11 amino acids long. Deletions cut 6 bases from V and 10 bases from J, with 13 bases between.

This clone was seen a single time. The chain combines TRBV13 with TRBJ1-2; TRBD1 matches at 9 bases. Unmatched junction bases numbered 8, after V lost 5 bases and J lost 7 bases. This CDR3 contains 14 residues. CDR1 PRHDT and CDR2 FYEKMQ come from the germline V gene (reference sequence). CDR3 in DNA: TGTGCCAGCAGCGCCCCCGGGACAGGGTTTGGCTACACCTTC. It translates to CASSAPGTGFGYTF.

V usage is TRBV2 and J usage is TRBJ2-2; TRBD2 matches at 13 bases. There are 15 residues in the CDR3. Germline assignment: CDR1 SNHLY and CDR2 FYNNEI. The junction had 3 bases not matched to a gene; V was cut back by 6 bases and J by 5 bases. The chain's CDR3 is CASRWTSGSTGELFF. The CDR3 bases are TGTGCCAGCAGGTGGACTAGCGGGAGTACCGGGGAGCTGTTTTTT.

The rearrangement joins TRBV20-1 to TRBJ2-1; D gene uncertain. The CDR3 covers 11 residues. V shed 3 bases and J shed 7 bases, with 7 bases lying between them. Germline V lookup: CDR1 DFQATT, CDR2 SNEGSKA (reference sequence). CDR3 region: CSARLGNEQFF. CDR3 nucleotide sequence: TGCAGTGCTAGGTTGGGGAATGAGCAGTTCTTC.

The chain carries TRBV19 and TRBJ1-2, with unresolved D. CDR1 and CDR2 (germline): LNHDA, SQIVND (reference sequence). V was trimmed by 2 bases and J by 8 bases, leaving 12 bases between them. The CDR3 contains 13 residues. This chain's CDR3 is CASSISPSRGYTF. CDR3 in DNA: TGTGCCAGTAGTATAAGTCCCTCGAGGGGCTACACCTTC.

As regards this clone: The sample has other DNA sequences that encode this CDR3 too. The gene calls are TRBV11-3 and TRBJ2-1; tentatively, D is TRBD2 (6 bases). Germline values: CDR1 SGHNT, CDR2 YENEEA. The CDR3 length is 13 residues. V gave up 5 bases and J gave up 4 bases, with 9 bases separating them. The CDR3, as DNA: TGTGCCAGCAGCCTCGGGGGTTACAATGAGCAGTTCTTC. Translating gives CASSLGGYNEQFF.

CDR3 bases: TGTGCTAGTGGTTTGGTACGCCAGATCGTTTATGGCTACACCTTC. The encoded protein is CASGLVRQIVYGYTF. The V gene is TRBV12-5, the J gene TRBJ1-2, with D uncertain. The CDR3 is 15 amino acids. Germline CDR1 LGHNT, CDR2 FRNRAP. The ends were cut back, 0 bases at V and 5 bases at J, with 13 bases in the middle.

This clone came up once. The rearrangement links TRBV27 to TRBJ1-5; D is undetermined. CDR3 length equals 12 residues. The V gene's germline CDR1 is MNHEY and CDR2 SMNVEV (reference sequence). The V gene lost 9 bases and the J gene lost 2 bases, with 8 bases spanning the gap. DNA for the CDR3: TGTGCCAGTCGGGAGGGCAATCAGCCCCAGCATTTT. It yields the protein CASREGNQPQHF.

On this clone itself: At the DNA level, this CDR3 is encoded by other sequences in the same sample as well. The chain recombines TRBV6-5 with TRBJ1-6; perhaps TRBD1 as D (6 bases). From germline, CDR1 is MNHEY and CDR2 SVGAGI. V lost 0 bases and J lost 7, with 10 bases in between. This CDR3 spans 15 amino acids. The CDR3 nucleotides read TGTGCCAGCAGTTACTCCAGGGGAGGAAATTCACCCCTCCACTTT. Protein product: CASSYSRGGNSPLHF.

There are a few counts of this clone. This sequence joins TRBV5-6 and TRBJ1-1, with TRBD1 identical over 10 bases. The V gene's germline CDR1 is SGHDT and CDR2 YYEEEE. The length of the CDR3 is 14 residues. V lost 6 bases to trimming and J lost 5 bases; unmatched junction nucleotides: 7. The CDR3 spells CASKWGQGSTEAFF. In DNA, the CDR3 is TGTGCCAGCAAGTGGGGACAGGGGAGTACTGAAGCTTTCTTT.

V usage is TRBV19 and J usage is TRBJ1-6; D is unresolved. The germline CDR1 and CDR2 sequences are LNHDA and SQIVND (reference sequence). The CDR3 consists of 16 residues. V was cut by 1 base and J by 0 bases, with 7 bases left in between. The chain's CDR3 is CASSIGVSSYNSPLHF. CDR3 bases: TGTGCCAGTAGTATAGGGGTGAGCTCCTATAATTCACCCCTCCACTTT.

The rearrangement joins TRBV5-1 to TRBJ2-4; D possibly corresponds to TRBD1 (5 bases). The CDR3 contains 15 residues. V lost 5 bases and J lost 0, with 12 bases in between. The V gene's germline CDR1 is SGHRS and CDR2 YFSETQ. The CDR3: CASSLGETAKNIQYF. Here the CDR3 DNA reads TGCGCCAGCAGTTTAGGGGAAACAGCCAAAAACATTCAGTACTTC. Using reference TRBV5-1 and TRBJ2-4 for the parts outside the CDR3, the full variable domain is KAGVTQTPRYLIKTRGQQVTLSCSPISGHRSVSWYQQTPGQGLQFLFEYFSETQRNKGNFPGRFSGRQFSNSRSEMNVSTLELGDSALYLCASSLGETAKNIQYFGAGTRLSVL.

This clone was seen just once. The chain uses TRBV5-4 and TRBJ1-6, with TRBD1 identical over 10 bases. Germline assignment: CDR1 SGHNT and CDR2 YYREEE (reference sequence). This CDR3 comprises 18 residues. With 2 bases clipped from V and 4 bases from J, the junction kept 9 bases outside the gene matches. CDR3 sequence: CASSFWTGGNLYNSPLHF. The CDR3 DNA sequence: TGTGCCAGCAGCTTTTGGACAGGGGGTAATCTTTATAATTCACCCCTCCACTTT.

The chain recombines TRBV10-2 with TRBJ1-1; tentative D call: TRBD1 (5 bases). Germline V gene data show CDR1 as WSHSY and CDR2 as SAAADI. The CDR3 has 13 residues. V gave up 8 bases and J gave up 0 bases, with 10 bases separating them. The DNA of the CDR3 is TGCGCCAGCGGGGGACGGATGAACACTGAAGCTTTCTTT. Translated, it gives CASGGRMNTEAFF.